A single sample is the source of the 21 T cell receptor beta chains below, sequenced in a study of radiation and T cells in renal cell carcinoma. Time point described: baseline pretreatment blood. Treatment specified: 15 Gy SBRT to primary tumor, nephrectomy 4 weeks later. TCRdb's table, derived via immunoSEQ multiplex PCR, lists solely in-frame clones and lacks some. The data show about 49,000 clones, 65% to 90% seen once. Sequencing was performed on blood, taken from a patient whose treatment included radiotherapy and nephrectomy. These TCRs come from a woman aged 65 to 85 with renal cell carcinoma.

Here the CDR3 reads CASRSDEQYF. The CDR3 coding sequence is TGTGCCAGCAGGTCCGACGAGCAGTACTTC. V is TRBV11-3 and J is TRBJ2-7, with no clear D. The V end was cut by 6 bases, the J end by 5 bases, with 5 bases between. Germline values: CDR1 SGHNT, CDR2 YENEEA. CDR3 size: 10 residues. Together with reference TRBV11-3 and TRBJ2-7, the CDR3 gives the full variable domain: EAGVVQSPRYKIIEKKQPVAFWCNPISGHNTLYWYLQNLGQGPELLIRYENEEAVDDSQLPKDRFSAERLKGVDSTLKIQPAELGDSAVYLCASRSDEQYFGPGTRLTVT.

CDR3: CASSLGYYTEAFF. The CDR3 bases are TGTGCCAGCAGCTTAGGCTACTACACTGAAGCTTTCTTT. The chain employs TRBV7-3 and TRBJ1-1; D is undetermined. Germline CDR1 and CDR2: SGHTA and FQGTGA. Trimming stripped 2 bases from V and 3 bases from J, with 7 bases between. The CDR3 runs to 13 residues. Variable domain in full (rest from reference TRBV7-3 and TRBJ1-1): GAGVSQTPSNKVTEKGKYVELRCDPISGHTALYWYRQSLGQGPEFLIYFQGTGAADDSGLPNDRFFAVRPEGSVSTLKIQRTERGDSAVYLCASSLGYYTEAFFGQGTRLTVV.

In this sample, this clone turned up once. This chain joins TRBV6-5 and TRBJ1-2, with 9 bases aligning to TRBD1. CDR3 length: 15 residues. Germline values: CDR1 MNHEY, CDR2 SVGAGI. The ends lost 5 bases at V and 4 bases at J; junction bases unmatched: 8. The CDR3 region is CASSQRTGAGYGYTF. CDR3 nucleotides: TGTGCCAGCAGTCAGAGGACAGGGGCGGGCTATGGCTACACCTTC.

This clone was detected only a few times. DNA for the CDR3: TGTGCCAGCAGTTACTCGGGACAGGGACTCTATGGCTACACCTTC. Its protein product is CASSYSGQGLYGYTF. This chain uses TRBV6-5 with TRBJ1-2, with 9 bases fitting TRBD1. This CDR3 has 15 amino acids. Looked up from germline, CDR1 is MNHEY and CDR2 is SVGAGI. With V trimmed by 0 bases and J by 4 bases, 3 bases remained unmatched.

The CDR3 nucleotides are TGTGCCAGCACCCTCCCTAGCCTGAACACCGGGGAGCTGTTTTTT. It encodes CASTLPSLNTGELFF. The V gene is TRBV7-2, the J gene TRBJ2-2; tentatively, D is TRBD2 (5 bases). The length of the CDR3 is 15 residues. Trimming took 7 bases from V and 1 from J, leaving 13 bases between them. Germline values: CDR1 SGHTA, CDR2 FQGNSA.

This chain joins TRBV13 and TRBJ1-2; D possibly corresponds to TRBD1 (5 bases). The CDR3 contains 17 residues. Germline V gene sequence: CDR1 PRHDT, CDR2 FYEKMQ (reference sequence). Between the trimmed V and J ends, which lost 0 bases and 4 bases, there was a span of 18 bases. CDR3 protein: CASSLGRDRPILYGYTF. The CDR3 nucleotides are TGTGCCAGCAGCTTAGGCCGCGACAGACCGATCCTCTATGGCTACACCTTC.

CDR3 region: CAISESGGTGSLLDTQYF. The CDR3 DNA follows: TGTGCCATCAGTGAGTCGGGGGGGACAGGATCTCTCCTAGATACGCAGTATTTT. V and J are TRBV10-3 and TRBJ2-3; possible D gene TRBD1, 8 bases. The CDR3 contains 18 residues. CDR1 is ENHRY, CDR2 SYGVKD, per germline. V lost 0 bases and J lost 5, with 21 bases in between.

The chain recombines TRBV30 with TRBJ2-7, with 7 bases identical to TRBD2. Germline lookup yields CDR1 GTSNPN and CDR2 SVGIG (reference sequence). The junction had 18 bases not matched to a gene; V was cut back by 1 base and J by 6 bases. The CDR3 loop spans 17 amino acids. Here the CDR3 reads CAWSGLMGGGRPSEQYF. CDR3 nucleotide sequence: TGTGCCTGGAGTGGCCTTATGGGCGGCGGGAGACCCTCCGAGCAGTACTTC.

The chain links TRBV5-8 to TRBJ2-1; 11 bases match TRBD2. Losses at the gene ends were 3 bases for V and 9 bases for J; bases not matched to a gene: 5. CDR1 is SGHTS, CDR2 YDEGEE, per germline. The CDR3 spans 14 residues. CDR3 residues: CASSSLAGGGEQFF. The CDR3 nucleotides read TGTGCCAGCAGCTCTCTAGCGGGGGGCGGTGAGCAGTTCTTC.

CDR3 sequence (DNA): TGTGCCAGCAGCGTGTTGGAGCGGGCGAGCTCCTACAATGAGCAGTTCTTC. It translates to CASSVLERASSYNEQFF. The chain combines TRBV9 with TRBJ2-1; a weak D match, TRBD2 (6 bases). V was shortened by 2 bases and J by 0 bases, with 15 bases between the two germline ends. The V gene's germline CDR1 is SGDLS and CDR2 YYNGEE. CDR3 length equals 17 residues.

This chain connects TRBV6-5 to TRBJ2-7; 8 bases match TRBD2. Germline loops: CDR1 MNHEY, CDR2 SVGAGI. The CDR3 consists of 15 residues. Trimming removed 0 bases from V and 4 bases from J; junction bases left unmatched: 5. CDR3 nucleotides: TGTGCCAGCAGTTACTCGAACGGGGGGGGTTACGAGCAGTACTTC. Its protein is CASSYSNGGGYEQYF.

J is TRBJ1-1 and V is TRBV19, with unresolved D. The CDR3 length is 12 residues. V was pared by 5 bases and J by 0 bases, with 4 bases between. From germline, CDR1 is LNHDA and CDR2 SQIVND (reference sequence). CDR3 sequence: CASSLVNTEAFF. CDR3 DNA: TGTGCCAGTAGTTTGGTGAACACTGAAGCTTTCTTT. The full variable domain, its missing parts supplied by reference TRBV19 and TRBJ1-1, is DGGITQSPKYLFRKEGQNVTLSCEQNLNHDAMYWYRQDPGQGLRLIYYSQIVNDFQKGDIAEGYSVSREKKESFPLTVTSAQKNPTAFYLCASSLVNTEAFFGQGTRLTVV.

This clone has only a few counts. The J gene is TRBJ1-1, the V gene TRBV9; D remains unclear. Germline CDR1 and CDR2: SGDLS and YYNGEE. The CDR3 is 13 residues long. V lost 2 bases and J 4 bases, leaving 9 bases between the germline ends. CDR3 DNA: TGTGCCAGCAGCGTGAGGGTCGCCACTGAAGCTTTCTTT. As protein: CASSVRVATEAFF.

The chain combines TRBV5-4 with TRBJ2-3, with no clear D. The V end lost 0 bases, the J end lost 2 bases, and 13 bases lay between the germline ends. The V gene's germline CDR1 is SGHNT and CDR2 YYREEE (reference sequence). The length of the CDR3 is 16 residues. The chain's CDR3 is CASSLGGVSPTDTQYF. The CDR3 nucleotides read TGTGCCAGCAGCTTGGGTGGGGTGTCACCCACAGATACGCAGTATTTT.

The V call is TRBV30, the J call TRBJ2-5; 7 bases are shared with TRBD2. Per the germline V gene, CDR1 is GTSNPN and CDR2 is SVGIG (reference sequence). The V segment lost 5 bases and the J segment 5 bases; nucleotides outside the gene matches: 8. The CDR3 sequence is 13 residues long. CDR3 region: CAWARAGAETQYF. CDR3 coding DNA: TGTGCCTGGGCCAGGGCGGGAGCGGAGACCCAGTACTTC.

This clone was counted once. The rearrangement links TRBV7-9 to TRBJ2-7; D remains ambiguous. The CDR3 is 13 residues long. The V gene lost 3 bases and the J gene lost 3 bases, with 9 bases spanning the gap. The germline CDR1 and CDR2 sequences are SEHNR and FQNEAQ (reference sequence). CDR3 coding DNA: TGTGCCAGCAGCTTGATGGGTATCTACGAGCAGTACTTC. Its protein product is CASSLMGIYEQYF.

The gene calls are TRBV5-4 and TRBJ1-1, with D perhaps TRBD1 (6 bases). The V end was cut by 4 bases, the J end by 4 bases, with 14 bases between. The CDR3 is 14 residues long. Germline CDR1 is SGHNT and CDR2 is YYREEE (reference sequence). The CDR3 DNA reads TGTGCCAGCAGCCCAAGACAGGAGGGCACTGAAGCTTTCTTT. It yields the protein CASSPRQEGTEAFF.

The chain combines TRBV5-1 with TRBJ2-3, with TRBD1 identical over 9 bases. The CDR3 loop spans 18 amino acids. CDR1 SGHRS and CDR2 YFSETQ come from the germline V gene. Losses at the gene ends were 4 bases for V and 0 bases for J; bases not matched to a gene: 12. DNA of the CDR3: TGCGCCAGCAGCCCTACCGGGACAGGGTCGTCTAGCACAGATACGCAGTATTTT. It specifies CASSPTGTGSSSTDTQYF.

In this sample, this clone turned up a few times. Other DNA sequences in this specimen translate into the identical CDR3. This chain links TRBV30 with TRBJ2-3; perhaps TRBD2 as D (6 bases). Trimming stripped 0 bases from V and 6 bases from J, with 13 bases between. Per germline, CDR1 GTSNPN and CDR2 SVGIG (reference sequence). CDR3 size: 14 residues. The CDR3 DNA is TGTGCCTGGAGTGTAGGAGGTAGCGGCGATACGCAGTATTTT. Its protein product is CAWSVGGSGDTQYF.

A single count supports this clone. The chain couples TRBV5-4 to TRBJ1-2, with D tentatively TRBD1 (5 bases). Trimming removed 7 bases at V and 3 bases at J, with 16 bases between. The CDR3 has 14 amino acids. Germline CDR1 and CDR2: SGHNT and YYREEE (reference sequence). The CDR3 coding sequence is TGTGCCAGCGGGGTCGGGGGAGGTGACTATGGCTACACCTTC. The encoded protein is CASGVGGGDYGYTF.

This clone came up a few times. The genes are TRBV7-6 and TRBJ1-1; a possible D gene is TRBD1 (6 bases). V lost 1 base to trimming and J lost 6 bases, with 6 bases between them. Per germline, CDR1 SGHVS and CDR2 FNYEAQ. The CDR3 length is 12 residues. CDR3 residues: CASSLDRAEAFF. In nucleotides, the CDR3 is TGTGCCAGCAGCTTAGACAGGGCTGAAGCTTTCTTT.